This T cell receptor (beta chain) is from a study of shared clonotypes between healthy human individuals. Study information: The composition of the donors was a couple of women and a few men aged 18 to 49. Whole-study findings and limits: In general, naive subsets displayed greater estimated richness than memory subsets did.

CD45RO negativity and positive selection for CCR7 defined naive CD8 cells, a population that excluded terminally differentiated effector memory CD45RA+ cells. Donors comprised healthy HIV-negative adults lacking recent acute infections or vaccinations. The CDR3 loop spans 15 amino acids. V was pared by 4 bases and J by 7 bases, with 11 bases of the junction left unmatched. CDR1 ENHRY and CDR2 SYGVKD come from the germline V gene. In regard to this clone: As yet, its antigen is unknown.

Sequencing used immunoSEQ multiplex PCR; TCRdb keeps in-frame clones, though not all of them. The profile covers fewer than 1 million clones, with roughly 96% appearing a single time and 0.2% to 0.25% taken by the ten largest. The specimen was naive CD8+ T cells sorted from blood. The chain uses TRBV10-3 and TRBJ2-3; 7 bases agree with TRBD2. The TCR originated in a man aged 30-40 years in good health. CDR3 bases: TGTGCCATCAGTGGATCCGGACTAGAAGGGTATACGCAGTATTTT. Translating gives CAISGSGLEGYTQYF.